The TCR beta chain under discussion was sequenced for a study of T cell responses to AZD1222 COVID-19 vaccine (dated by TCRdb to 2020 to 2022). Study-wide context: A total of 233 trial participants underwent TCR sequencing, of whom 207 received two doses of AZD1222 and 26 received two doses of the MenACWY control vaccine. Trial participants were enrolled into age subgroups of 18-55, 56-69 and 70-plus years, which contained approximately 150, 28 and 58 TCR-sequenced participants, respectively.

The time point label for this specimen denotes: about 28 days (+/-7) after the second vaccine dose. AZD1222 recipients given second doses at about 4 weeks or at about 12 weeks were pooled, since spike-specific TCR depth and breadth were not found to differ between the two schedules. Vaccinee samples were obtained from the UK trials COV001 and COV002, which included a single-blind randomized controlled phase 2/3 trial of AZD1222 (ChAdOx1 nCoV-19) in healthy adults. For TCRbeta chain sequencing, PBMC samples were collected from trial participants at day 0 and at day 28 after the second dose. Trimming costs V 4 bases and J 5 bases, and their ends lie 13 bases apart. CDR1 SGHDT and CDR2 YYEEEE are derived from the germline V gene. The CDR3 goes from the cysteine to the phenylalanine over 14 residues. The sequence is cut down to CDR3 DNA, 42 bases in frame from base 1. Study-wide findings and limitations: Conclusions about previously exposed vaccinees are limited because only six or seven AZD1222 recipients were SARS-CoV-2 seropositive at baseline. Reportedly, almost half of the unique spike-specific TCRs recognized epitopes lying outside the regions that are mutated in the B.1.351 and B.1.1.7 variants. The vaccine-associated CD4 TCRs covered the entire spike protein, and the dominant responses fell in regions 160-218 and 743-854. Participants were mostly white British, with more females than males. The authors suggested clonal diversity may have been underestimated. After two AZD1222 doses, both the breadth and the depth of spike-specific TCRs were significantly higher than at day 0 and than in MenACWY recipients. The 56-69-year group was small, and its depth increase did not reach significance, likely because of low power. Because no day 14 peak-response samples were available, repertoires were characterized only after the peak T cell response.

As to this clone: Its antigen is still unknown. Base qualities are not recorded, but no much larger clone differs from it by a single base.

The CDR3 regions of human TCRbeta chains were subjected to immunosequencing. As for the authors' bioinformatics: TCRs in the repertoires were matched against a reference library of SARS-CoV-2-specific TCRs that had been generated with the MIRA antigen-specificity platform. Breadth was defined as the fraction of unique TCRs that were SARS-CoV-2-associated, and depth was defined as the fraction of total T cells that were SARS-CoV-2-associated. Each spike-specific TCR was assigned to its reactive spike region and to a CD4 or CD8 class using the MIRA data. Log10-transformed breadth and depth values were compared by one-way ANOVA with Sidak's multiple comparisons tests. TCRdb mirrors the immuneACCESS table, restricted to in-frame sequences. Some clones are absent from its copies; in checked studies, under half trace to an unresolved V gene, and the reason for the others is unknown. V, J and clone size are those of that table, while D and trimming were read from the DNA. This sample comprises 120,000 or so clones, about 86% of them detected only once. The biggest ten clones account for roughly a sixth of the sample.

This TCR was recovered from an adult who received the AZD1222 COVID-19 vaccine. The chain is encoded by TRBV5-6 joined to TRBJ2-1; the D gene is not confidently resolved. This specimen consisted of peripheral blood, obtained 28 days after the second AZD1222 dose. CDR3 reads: CASSHPGLDNEQFF. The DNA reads TGTGCCAGCAGCCATCCGGGTCTAGACAATGAGCAGTTCTTC.